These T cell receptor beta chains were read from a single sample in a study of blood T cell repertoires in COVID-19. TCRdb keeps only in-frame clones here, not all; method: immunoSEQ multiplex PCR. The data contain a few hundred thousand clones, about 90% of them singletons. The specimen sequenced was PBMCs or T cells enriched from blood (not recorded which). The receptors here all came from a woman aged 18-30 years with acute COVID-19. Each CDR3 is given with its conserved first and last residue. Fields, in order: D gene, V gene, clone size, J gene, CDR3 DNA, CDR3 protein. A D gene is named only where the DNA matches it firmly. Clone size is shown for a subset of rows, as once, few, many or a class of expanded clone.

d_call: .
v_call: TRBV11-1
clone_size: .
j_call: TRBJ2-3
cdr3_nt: TGTGCCAGCACCTCGTCCAGGGGAGATACGCAGTATTTT
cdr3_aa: CASTSSRGDTQYF

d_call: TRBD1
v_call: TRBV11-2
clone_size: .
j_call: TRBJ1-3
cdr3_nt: TGTGCCAGCAGCTTAGGGACAGGGGTTCGAGACACCATATATTTT
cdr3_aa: CASSLGTGVRDTIYF

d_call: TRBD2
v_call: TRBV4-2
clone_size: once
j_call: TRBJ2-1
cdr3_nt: TGTGCCAGCAGCCAAGTAAGCGGGAGGGCCGGTGAGCAGTTCTTC
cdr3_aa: CASSQVSGRAGEQFF

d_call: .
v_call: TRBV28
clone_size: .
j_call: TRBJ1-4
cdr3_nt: TGTGCCAGCAGCGTTACATCCATCCTACAGGGTGAAAAACTGTTTTTT
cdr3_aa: CASSVTSILQGEKLFF

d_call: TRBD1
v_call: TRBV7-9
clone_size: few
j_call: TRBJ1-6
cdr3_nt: TGTGCCAGCAGCTTATCAGGGGGCGGTGGAAATTCACCCCTCCACTTT
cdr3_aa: CASSLSGGGGNSPLHF

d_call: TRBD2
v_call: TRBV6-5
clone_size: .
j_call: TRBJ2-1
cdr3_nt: TGTGCCAGCAGTACTAGCGGGAGTAGGAATGAGCAGTTCTTC
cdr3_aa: CASSTSGSRNEQFF

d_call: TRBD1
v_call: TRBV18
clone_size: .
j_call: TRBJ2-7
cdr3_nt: TGTGCCAGCTCACCGGGACAGAGCTCCTACGAGCAGTACTTC
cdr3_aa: CASSPGQSSYEQYF

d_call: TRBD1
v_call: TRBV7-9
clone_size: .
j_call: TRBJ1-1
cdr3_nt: TGTGCCAGCAGGGACAGGGGGGGTGATGGGTTCTTT
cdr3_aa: CASRDRGGDGFF

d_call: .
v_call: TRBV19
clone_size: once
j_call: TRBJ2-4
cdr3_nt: TGTGCCAGTAGTATTTTTGTCGGTCTTTCGGGTTCCAAAAACATTCAGTACTTC
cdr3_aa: CASSIFVGLSGSKNIQYF

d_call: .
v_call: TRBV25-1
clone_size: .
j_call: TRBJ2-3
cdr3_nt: TGTGCCAGCCGGGGGGCGGGGAAGCCTGATAGTCCAGATACGCAGTATTTT
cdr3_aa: CASRGAGKPDSPDTQYF

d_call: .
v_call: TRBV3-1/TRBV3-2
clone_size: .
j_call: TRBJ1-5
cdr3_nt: TGTGCCAGCAGCCAAGATTGGCAGGGCAGGCAGCCCCAGCATTTT
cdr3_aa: CASSQDWQGRQPQHF

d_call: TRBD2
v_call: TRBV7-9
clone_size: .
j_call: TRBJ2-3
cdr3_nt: TGTGCCAGCAATGCGGGACTAGCGGACCTAAGCACAGATACGCAGTATTTT
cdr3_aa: CASNAGLADLSTDTQYF

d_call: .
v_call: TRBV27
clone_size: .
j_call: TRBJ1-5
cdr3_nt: TGTGCCAGCAGTACCTACAATCAGCCCCAGCATTTT
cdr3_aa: CASSTYNQPQHF

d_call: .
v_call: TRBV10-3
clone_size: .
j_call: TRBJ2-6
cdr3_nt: TGTGCCATCTGGACAGGAGGGTATGGGGCCAACGTCCTGACTTTC
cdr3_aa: CAIWTGGYGANVLTF

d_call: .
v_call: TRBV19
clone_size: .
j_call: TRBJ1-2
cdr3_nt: TGTGCCAGCAGTATATCCGCCGGGGGCTACACCTTC
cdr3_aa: CASSISAGGYTF

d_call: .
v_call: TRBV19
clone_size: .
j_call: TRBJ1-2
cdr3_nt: TGTGCCAGTAGTATCTTTGCAGCGGGGCAGGGCCTTGGACGGAGGGGCTACACCTTC
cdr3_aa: CASSIFAAGQGLGRRGYTF

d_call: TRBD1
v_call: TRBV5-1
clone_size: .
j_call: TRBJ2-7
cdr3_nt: TGCGCCAGCAGCCCCGGACAGGGGTCCTACGAGCAGTACTTC
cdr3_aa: CASSPGQGSYEQYF

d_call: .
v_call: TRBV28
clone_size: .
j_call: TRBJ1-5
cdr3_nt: TGTGCCAGCAGTTTGCGACAGGCCCTCAATCAGCCCCAGCATTTT
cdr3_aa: CASSLRQALNQPQHF

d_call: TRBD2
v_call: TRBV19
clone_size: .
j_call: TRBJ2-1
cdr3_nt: TGTGCCAGTAGTTCGGGACTAGATTACCGCAATGAGCAGTTCTTC
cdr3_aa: CASSSGLDYRNEQFF

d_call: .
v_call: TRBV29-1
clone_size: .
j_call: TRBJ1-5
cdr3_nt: TGCAGCGTTGGGGGCAGGGGAATTGAGGCCCAGCATTTT
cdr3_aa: CSVGGRGIEAQHF